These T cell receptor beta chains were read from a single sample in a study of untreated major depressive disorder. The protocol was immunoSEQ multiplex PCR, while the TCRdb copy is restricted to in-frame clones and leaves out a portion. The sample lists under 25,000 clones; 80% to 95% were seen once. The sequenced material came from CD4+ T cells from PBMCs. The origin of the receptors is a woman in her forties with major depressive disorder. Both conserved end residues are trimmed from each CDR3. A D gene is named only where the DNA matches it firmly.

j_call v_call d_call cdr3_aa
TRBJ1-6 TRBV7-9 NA ASSLFNSPLH
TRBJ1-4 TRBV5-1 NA ASSLAGLEKLF
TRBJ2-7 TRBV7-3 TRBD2 ASSLGLTSSYEQY
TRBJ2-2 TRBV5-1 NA ASSLQGSYTGELF
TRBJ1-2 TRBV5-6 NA ASSSLQGNYGYT
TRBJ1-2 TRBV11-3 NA ASSRGGEMGYT
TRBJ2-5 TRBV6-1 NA ASSERGETQY
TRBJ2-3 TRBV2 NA ASSARASTDTQY
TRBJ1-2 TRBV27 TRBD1 ASSSTGVQGYT
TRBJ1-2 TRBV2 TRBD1 ASSELRGRDGYT
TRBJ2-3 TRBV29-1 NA SVHVLDTQY
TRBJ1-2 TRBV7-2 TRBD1 ASSRGLYGYT
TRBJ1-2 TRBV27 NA ASRRDLNYGYT
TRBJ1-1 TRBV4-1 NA ASSQGGTRNTEAF
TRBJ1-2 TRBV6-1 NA ASLAFNYGYT
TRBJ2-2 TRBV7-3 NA ASSPQGNTGELF
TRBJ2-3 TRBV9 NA ASRSGTDTQY